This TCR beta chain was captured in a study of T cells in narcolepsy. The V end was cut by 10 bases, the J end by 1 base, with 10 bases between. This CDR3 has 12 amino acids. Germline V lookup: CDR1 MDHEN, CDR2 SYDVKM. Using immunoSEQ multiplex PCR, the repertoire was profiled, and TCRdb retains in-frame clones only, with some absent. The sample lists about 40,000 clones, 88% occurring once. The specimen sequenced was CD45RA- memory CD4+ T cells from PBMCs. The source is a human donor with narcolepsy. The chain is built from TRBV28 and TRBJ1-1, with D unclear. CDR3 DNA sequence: TGTGCCACCGCTGCAGGGAACACTGAAGCTTTCTTT. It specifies CATAAGNTEAFF.